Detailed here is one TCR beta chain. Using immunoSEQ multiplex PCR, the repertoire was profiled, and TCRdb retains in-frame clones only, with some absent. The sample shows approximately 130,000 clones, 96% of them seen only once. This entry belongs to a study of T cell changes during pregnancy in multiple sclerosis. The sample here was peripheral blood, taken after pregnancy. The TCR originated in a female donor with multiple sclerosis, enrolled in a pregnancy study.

In DNA, the CDR3 is TGCGCCAGCAGCTTGCTCCCACCTAGCGGGAGGCCCTCCTACGAGCAGTACTTC. Translation: CASSLLPPSGRPSYEQYF. The chain employs TRBV5-1 and TRBJ2-7; 11 bases line up with TRBD2. This CDR3 is built from 18 residues. Germline-derived CDR1 and CDR2 are SGHRS and YFSETQ. Unmatched junction bases numbered 9, after V lost 1 base and J lost 0 bases.